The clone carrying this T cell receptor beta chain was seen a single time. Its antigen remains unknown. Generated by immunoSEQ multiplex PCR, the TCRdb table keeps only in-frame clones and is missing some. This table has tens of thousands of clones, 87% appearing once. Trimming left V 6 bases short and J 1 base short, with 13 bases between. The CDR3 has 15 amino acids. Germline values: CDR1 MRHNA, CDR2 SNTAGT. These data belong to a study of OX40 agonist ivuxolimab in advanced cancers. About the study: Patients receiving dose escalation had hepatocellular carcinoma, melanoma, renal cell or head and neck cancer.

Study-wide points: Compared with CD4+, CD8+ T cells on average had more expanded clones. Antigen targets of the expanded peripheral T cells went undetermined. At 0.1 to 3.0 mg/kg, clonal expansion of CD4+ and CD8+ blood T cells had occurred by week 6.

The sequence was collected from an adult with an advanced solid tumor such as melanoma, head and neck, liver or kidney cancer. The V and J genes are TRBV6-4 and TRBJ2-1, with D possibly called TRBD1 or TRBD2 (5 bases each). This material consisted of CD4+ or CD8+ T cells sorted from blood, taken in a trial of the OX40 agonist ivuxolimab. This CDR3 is CASSPDWGSYNEQFF. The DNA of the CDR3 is TGTGCCAGCAGCCCCGATTGGGGGTCCTACAATGAGCAGTTCTTC.